This T cell receptor beta chain was recorded in a study of cytomegalovirus exposure and HLA in healthy donors. Study observations and caveats: V- and J-gene trimming in TCR beta was tied to a missense DCLRE1C variant by an analysis performed later.

This clone was observed once. Its antigen is currently unknown. Germline CDR1 SGHDT, CDR2 YYEEEE. The CDR3 loop spans 14 amino acids. PCR employed 60 Vbeta and 13 Jbeta primers. Measured with immunoSEQ multiplex PCR; TCRdb has only the in-frame clones, and not every one. The sample has about 190,000 clones, roughly 80% seen once. The source is a man aged 45-65 years in good health and CMV-seronegative. Sequencing was carried out using PBMCs. The chain links TRBV5-6 to TRBJ2-5, with a tentative D call TRBD2 (5 bases). The J call may be in error: the DNA end matches TRBJ2-7 better. In DNA form, the CDR3 reads TGTGCCAGCAGTTTGAGTGGGAGCCCCTACGAGCAGTACTTC. Translation: CASSLSGSPYEQYF.